Below, 16 T cell receptor beta chains from the same sample are listed, as sequenced in a study of OX40 agonist ivuxolimab in advanced cancers. Receptors were amplified or captured by the immunoSEQ multiplex PCR assay. TCRdb mirrors the immuneACCESS table, restricted to in-frame sequences. Some clones are absent from its copies; in checked studies, under half trace to an unresolved V gene, and the reason for the others is unknown. This sample lists 65,000 to 75,000 clones; approximately 87% were detected once. The top ten clones comprise roughly 6.1% of the sample. Source: CD4+ or CD8+ T cells sorted from blood, taken in a trial of the OX40 agonist ivuxolimab. These receptors came from an adult with an advanced solid tumor such as melanoma, head and neck, liver or kidney cancer.

This clone was found a few times. The rearrangement joins TRBV7-3 to TRBJ2-3, with D unresolved. Germline CDR1 and CDR2: SGHTA and FQGTGA. The CDR3 runs 12 residues. Trimming shortened V by 3 bases and J by 4 bases, and 5 bases separated the two germline ends. CDR3 sequence (DNA): TGTGCCAGCAGCTTGGGCCCAGATACGCAGTATTTT. This translates into CASSLGPDTQYF.

This sequence joins TRBV2 and TRBJ2-1; possibly TRBD1 for D (6 bases). V was pared by 3 bases and J by 3 bases, with 18 bases between. This CDR3 is built from 17 residues. Germline V gene sequence: CDR1 SNHLY, CDR2 FYNNEI. CDR3 in DNA: TGTGCCAGCAGTGAGTCACAACAGGGTTCTTTCTACAATGAGCAGTTCTTC. It translates to CASSESQQGSFYNEQFF.

This clone was observed a single time. CDR3 sequence (DNA): TGTGCCAGCAGCTTTCAGGAGTTCGAGACCCAGTACTTC. It is translated as CASSFQEFETQYF. This chain uses TRBV7-8 with TRBJ2-5; D not certain. Germline V CDR1 and CDR2: SGHVS, FQNEAQ. The V end was cut by 3 bases, the J end by 5 bases, with 10 bases between. The CDR3 spans 13 residues.

The rearrangement links TRBV4-2 to TRBJ2-3; D remains unclear. Germline V lookup: CDR1 LGHNA, CDR2 YNFKEQ. V lost 5 bases to trimming and J lost 7 bases, with 16 bases between them. The CDR3 has 14 amino acids. The CDR3 coding sequence is TGTGCCAGCAGCTTGGGTGGATTTGGAAATACGCAGTATTTT. Residues: CASSLGGFGNTQYF.

V is TRBV29-1 and J is TRBJ1-1; maybe TRBD1 (6 bases). Trimming removed 3 bases at V and 2 bases at J, with 13 bases between. The germline gives CDR1 SQVTM, CDR2 ANQGSEA. The CDR3 extends over 14 amino acids. CDR3 region: CSVDWAGENTEAFF. The CDR3 DNA is TGCAGCGTTGATTGGGCAGGGGAAAACACTGAAGCTTTCTTT.

The table lists this clone with a count of one. This chain links TRBV14 with TRBJ2-3; 8 nucleotides match TRBD2. CDR1 is SGHDN and CDR2 is FVKESK in the germline V gene. V shed 3 bases, J shed 2 bases, and the junction held 7 bases outside the gene matches. CDR3 length equals 16 residues. The CDR3 region has the DNA TGTGCCAGCAGCCAGCTTCTAGCGGGTCTCACAGATACGCAGTATTTT. Translated, it gives CASSQLLAGLTDTQYF.

CDR3 in amino acids: CAISDRSTSGDTQYF. DNA for the CDR3: TGTGCCATCAGTGATCGGTCGACTAGCGGGGATACGCAGTATTTT. This sequence joins TRBV10-3 and TRBJ2-3; TRBD2 agrees at 10 bases. The CDR3 is 15 amino acids. The trim removed 3 bases at V and 6 bases at J, leaving 6 bases unmatched. Germline V lookup: CDR1 ENHRY, CDR2 SYGVKD.

The DNA for the CDR3 is TGTGCCAGCAGTTCCCCAGGGAGCTACGAGCAGTACTTC. Translating it yields CASSSPGSYEQYF. V gene TRBV27 combines with J gene TRBJ2-7; possibly TRBD1 or TRBD2 for D (5 bases each). This CDR3 has 13 residues. The ends were cut back, 4 bases at V and 3 bases at J, with 10 bases in the middle. Germline V gene sequence: CDR1 MNHEY, CDR2 SMNVEV (reference sequence).

The table lists this clone with a count of one. This sequence joins TRBV9 and TRBJ1-1; 7 bases line up with TRBD1. CDR1 and CDR2 (germline): SGDLS, YYNGEE. The CDR3 runs to 14 residues. With 2 bases clipped from V and 6 bases from J, the junction kept 7 bases outside the gene matches. This CDR3 is CASSVLQGGAEAFF. The CDR3 bases are TGTGCCAGCAGCGTCCTGCAGGGGGGCGCTGAAGCTTTCTTT.

J is TRBJ2-7 and V is TRBV5-8, with TRBD2 matching over 8 bases. Germline V gene sequence: CDR1 SGHTS, CDR2 YDEGEE. The CDR3 extends over 15 amino acids. J was trimmed by 3 bases and V by 3 bases; bases with no gene match: 8. Written as DNA, the CDR3 is TGTGCCAGCAGCTCCCTCGCTAGCGGGTTCTACGAGCAGTACTTC. Its translation: CASSSLASGFYEQYF.

The V and J genes are TRBV28 and TRBJ2-7; D uncertain. In germline, CDR1 is MDHEN, CDR2 SYDVKM. The CDR3 length is 16 residues. V dropped 4 bases and J dropped 5 bases, with 21 bases sitting between them. The CDR3 DNA reads TGTGCCAGCAGTTCCCCCTCCCACGGGCCGGTCAACGAGCAGTACTTC. Translated, it gives CASSSPSHGPVNEQYF.

This clone turned up a few times. The chain has TRBV5-1 and TRBJ1-1; a possible D gene is TRBD1 (5 bases). Germline loops: CDR1 SGHRS, CDR2 YFSETQ. V shed 3 bases and J shed 3 bases, with 15 bases lying between them. CDR3 size: 15 residues. DNA for the CDR3: TGCGCCAGCAGCTCCTGGGGTCCGGGGGACACTGAAGCTTTCTTT. Translated: CASSSWGPGDTEAFF. Together with reference TRBV5-1 and TRBJ1-1, the CDR3 gives the full variable domain: KAGVTQTPRYLIKTRGQQVTLSCSPISGHRSVSWYQQTPGQGLQFLFEYFSETQRNKGNFPGRFSGRQFSNSRSEMNVSTLELGDSALYLCASSSWGPGDTEAFFGQGTRLTVV.

This clone was counted between two and nine times. This chain joins TRBV19 and TRBJ2-4; 16 bases align to TRBD2. V was clipped by 5 bases and J by 3 bases; unmatched bases: 7. The length of the CDR3 is 18 residues. The germline gives CDR1 LNHDA, CDR2 SQIVND (reference sequence). Here the CDR3 reads CASSPGTSGRAGKNIQYF. The CDR3 DNA is TGTGCCAGTAGTCCGGGGACTAGCGGGAGGGCCGGCAAAAACATTCAGTACTTC.

J is TRBJ1-4 and V is TRBV7-9; no clear D gene. The germline V gene encodes CDR1 SEHNR and CDR2 FQNEAQ (reference sequence). V lost 0 bases, J lost 8 bases, and 4 bases lay in between. The CDR3 length is 12 residues. For the CDR3, the DNA is TGTGCCAGCAGCTTAGCGTGGGAAAAACTGTTTTTT. It yields the protein CASSLAWEKLFF.

This clone was seen once. The chain has TRBV6-6 and TRBJ1-5, with D uncertain. The CDR3 has 13 residues. The ends were cut back, 0 bases at V and 6 bases at J, with 6 bases in the middle. Germline-derived CDR1 and CDR2 are MNHNY and SVGAGI (reference sequence). The CDR3 coding sequence is TGTGCCAGCAGTTACTCTGAGGGTCAGCCCCAGCATTTT. Its translation: CASSYSEGQPQHF.

This chain joins TRBV27 and TRBJ2-3; no firm D call. The CDR3 contains 13 residues. CDR1 is MNHEY, CDR2 SMNVEV, per germline (reference sequence). Trimming pared 0 bases from V and 7 bases from J, leaving 8 bases between. The CDR3 DNA is TGTGCCAGCAGTTTATCCGGCGAGAATACGCAGTATTTT. This gives the protein CASSLSGENTQYF.